The clone carrying this TCR beta chain has a count of ten or more. What it binds is not known. These data are taken from a study of T cells in Graves' hyperthyroidism and ophthalmopathy. About the study: The initial diagnosis was the point when peripheral blood was collected, ahead of any treatment.

Notes on the study in general: Most thyroid clonotypes expanded above 0.001 appeared in blood too.

Template material for amplifying TCR beta CDR3 regions consisted of RNA transcripts. When the TCR CDR3 underwent first-round RT-PCR, the HTBI primer set was used. TCRdb independently ran MiXCR on the multiplex PCR reads; one entry per CDR3 protein. The table shows about 610,000 distinct CDR3 sequences, with roughly 15% occurring only once. Active moderate-to-severe ophthalmopathy, Clinical Activity Score at least 3, NOSPECS at least 4, under 3 months' duration. Using 9.5 to 10 ml of fresh peripheral blood, PBMCs were prepared. Germline V gene lookup returns CDR1 MNHEY and CDR2 SVGAGI. The CDR3 extends over 13 amino acids. V was cut by 0 bases and J by 5 bases, with 5 bases left in between.

This chain joins TRBV6-5 and TRBJ1-5; D gene unclear. The sequencing input was blood. This TCR was recovered from a woman aged 40 to 50 with Graves' ophthalmopathy. CDR3 DNA: TGTGCCAGCAGTTACTCGAGGGATCAGCCCCAGCATTTT. Translating it yields CASSYSRDQPQHF.